This TCR beta chain originates from a study of OX40 agonist ivuxolimab in advanced cancers. Study summary: Earlier treatment with anti-PD-1, anti-PD-L1 or anti-CTLA-4 was permitted, and over 35% had received some.

Of note for this clone: Its antigen is unidentified.

Clones were read by immunoSEQ multiplex PCR, and TCRdb kept only the in-frame ones, dropping some. The data show 15,000 to 20,000 clones, 80% to 85% seen once. This CDR3 is 13 amino acids long. Germline V gene data show CDR1 as LNHDA and CDR2 as SQIVND (reference sequence). V lost 8 bases, J lost 3 bases, and 7 bases stayed unmatched. Findings of the study overall: At 0.1 to 3.0 mg/kg and by week 6, CD4+ and CD8+ T cells in the blood had expanded clonally.

Cycle 7 day 1, cycle 4 day 1, and baseline were the timepoints at which blood was sampled. The clonotype originates from an adult with an advanced solid tumor such as melanoma, head and neck, liver or kidney cancer. The J gene is TRBJ2-7, the V gene TRBV19; TRBD1 matches at 7 bases. The starting material was CD4+ or CD8+ T cells sorted from blood, obtained in a trial of the OX40 agonist ivuxolimab. The CDR3 spells CASSLTGIYEQYF. The CDR3 nucleotides are TGTGCCAGTTCCTTGACAGGGATCTACGAGCAGTACTTC.